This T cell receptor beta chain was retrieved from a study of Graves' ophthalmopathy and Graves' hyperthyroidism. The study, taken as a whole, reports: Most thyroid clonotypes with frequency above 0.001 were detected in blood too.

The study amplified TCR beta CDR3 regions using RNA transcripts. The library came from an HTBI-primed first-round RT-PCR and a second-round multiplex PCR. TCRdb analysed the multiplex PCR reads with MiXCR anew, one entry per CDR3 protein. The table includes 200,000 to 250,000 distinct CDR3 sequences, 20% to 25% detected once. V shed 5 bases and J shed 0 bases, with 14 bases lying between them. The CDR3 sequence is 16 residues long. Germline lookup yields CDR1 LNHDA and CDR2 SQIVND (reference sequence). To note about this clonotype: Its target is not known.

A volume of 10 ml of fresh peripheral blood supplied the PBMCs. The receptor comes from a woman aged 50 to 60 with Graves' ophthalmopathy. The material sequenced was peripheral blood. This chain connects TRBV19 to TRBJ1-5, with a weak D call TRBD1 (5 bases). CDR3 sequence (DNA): TGTGCCAGTAGTCCCGAGGCAGGGCATAGCAATCAGCCCCAGCATTTT. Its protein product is CASSPEAGHSNQPQHF.